The 21 T cell receptor beta chains below come from one sample, sequenced in a study of T cells in Graves' hyperthyroidism and ophthalmopathy. Regions amplified from RNA transcripts were the TCR beta CDR3 regions. Researchers ran a first-round RT-PCR on the TCR CDR3 using the HTBI primer set. TCRdb reanalysed the multiplex PCR reads using MiXCR and keeps one entry per CDR3 protein. The table shows approximately 620,000 distinct CDR3 sequences, with 16% occurring only once. Sequencing input: blood. The receptors come from a woman in her thirties or forties with Graves' ophthalmopathy.

This clonotype was recorded many times. The chain has TRBV12-3 or TRBV12-4 and TRBJ1-5; D remains unclear. This CDR3 has 13 amino acids. With 2 bases removed from V and 8 bases from J, the gap between germline ends came to 10 bases. CDR3 amino acids: CASSLIHSEPQHF. DNA for the CDR3: TGTGCCAGCAGTTTAATACATTCTGAGCCCCAGCATTTT.

This clonotype occurred a few times. The chain combines TRBV2 with TRBJ1-4; tentative D call: TRBD1 (6 bases). Germline CDR1 is SNHLY and CDR2 is FYNNEI. The CDR3 consists of 16 residues. V gave up 7 bases and J gave up 3 bases, with 18 bases separating them. The DNA for the CDR3 is TGTGCCAGCAAAGGGGGTCGAGGGACCTCTAATGAAAAACTGTTTTTT. Translating gives CASKGGRGTSNEKLFF. The full variable domain, rest sourced from reference TRBV2 and TRBJ1-4, is EPEVTQTPSHQVTQMGQEVILRCVPISNHLYFYWYRQILGQKVEFLVSFYNNEISEKSEIFDDQFSVERPDGSNFTLKIRSTKLEDSAMYFCASKGGRGTSNEKLFFGSGTQLSVL.

This clonotype has at least ten counts. The V call is TRBV6-1, the J call TRBJ2-3; the match to TRBD2 covers 9 bases. With V trimmed by 4 bases and J by 6 bases, 8 bases remained unmatched. Germline CDR1 and CDR2: MNHNS and SASEGT. The CDR3 length is 15 residues. The CDR3 loop is CASSAAGGSPDTQYF. The CDR3 nucleotides read TGTGCCAGCAGTGCAGCGGGGGGCTCCCCCGATACGCAGTATTTT.

This clonotype was found a few times. The CDR3 nucleotides are TGTGCTAGTGGTTTGGTAGATAGTAGCGGAAACAATGAGCAGTTCTTC. Residues: CASGLVDSSGNNEQFF. V usage is TRBV12-5 and J usage is TRBJ2-1; D might be TRBD2 (6 bases). The V end lost 0 bases, the J end lost 5 bases, and 14 bases lay between the germline ends. This CDR3 has 16 residues. Germline V CDR1 and CDR2: LGHNT, FRNRAP. The full variable domain, in which reference TRBV12-5 and TRBJ2-1 provide the parts outside the CDR3, is DARVTQTPRHKVTEMGQEVTMRCQPILGHNTVFWYRQTMMQGLELLAYFRNRAPLDDSGMPKDRFSAEMPDATLATLKIQPSEPRDSAVYFCASGLVDSSGNNEQFFGPGTRLTVL.

The table lists this clonotype with many counts. The rearrangement uses TRBV3-1 and TRBJ2-3; 8 bases align to TRBD2. Germline V gene data show CDR1 as LGHDT and CDR2 as YNNKEL (reference sequence). The V gene end was trimmed by 2 bases and the J gene end by 0 bases; junction bases not matched to a gene: 7. The CDR3 has 17 residues. The CDR3 DNA is TGTGCCAGCAGCCAACGGACTAGCAGGGCCAGCACAGATACGCAGTATTTT. Residues: CASSQRTSRASTDTQYF.

This clonotype was observed at least ten times. V and J are TRBV30 and TRBJ1-5; 8 positions match TRBD1. The CDR3 sequence is 16 residues long. Germline V gene lookup returns CDR1 GTSNPN and CDR2 SVGIG (reference sequence). The trim removed 2 bases at V and 4 bases at J, leaving 10 bases unmatched. CDR3 nucleotide sequence: TGTGCCTGGAGTCCATCGTTACAGGGGGGGAATCAGCCCCAGCATTTT. As protein: CAWSPSLQGGNQPQHF.

This clonotype was found many times. V gene TRBV27 combines with J gene TRBJ1-1; 7 bases agree with TRBD1. The V and J ends lost 7 bases and 4 bases, in that order; junction bases with no gene match: 9. The CDR3 length is 14 residues. The germline CDR1 and CDR2 sequences are MNHEY and SMNVEV (reference sequence). The CDR3 DNA is TGTGCCAGCACTCGACAGGGAGGGGGCACTGAAGCTTTCTTT. Its translation is CASTRQGGGTEAFF.

The CDR3 sequence: CASSALQEGGYTF. The DNA for the CDR3 is TGCGCCAGCAGCGCCCTGCAGGAGGGCGGCTACACCTTC. The rearrangement links TRBV5-1 to TRBJ1-2; no firm D call. The CDR3 extends over 13 amino acids. Trimming cost V 4 bases and J 8 bases, with 15 bases left between them. CDR1 is SGHRS, CDR2 YFSETQ, per germline.

This clonotype has a count of ten or more. CDR3 sequence (DNA): TGTGCCAGCAGCTTAGGAGGGACACCCTATGGCTACACCTTC. Residues: CASSLGGTPYGYTF. The chain combines TRBV7-8 with TRBJ1-2; possible D gene TRBD1, 6 bases. The CDR3 extends over 14 amino acids. The V end lost 1 base, the J end lost 4 bases, and 10 bases lay between the germline ends. Germline lookup yields CDR1 SGHVS and CDR2 FQNEAQ.

The rearrangement links TRBV28 to TRBJ1-1; 11 bases fit TRBD1. CDR1 and CDR2 from the germline V gene are MDHEN and SYDVKM. This CDR3 has 15 amino acids. V was pared by 4 bases and J by 4 bases, with 5 bases of the junction left unmatched. CDR3 amino acids: CASSYPGTGGTEAFF. The CDR3 DNA follows: TGTGCCAGCAGTTATCCCGGGACAGGGGGCACTGAAGCTTTCTTT.

This clonotype was seen many times. V gene TRBV6-2 or TRBV6-3 combines with J gene TRBJ2-5; 7 bases map to TRBD1. This CDR3 region has 17 residues. CDR1 and CDR2 (germline): MNHEY, SVGEGT. The V gene end was trimmed by 6 bases and the J gene end by 4 bases; junction bases not matched to a gene: 17. DNA for the CDR3: TGTGCCAGCAGCTCCCCGCTAGGGGGCTGGGTGGGAGAGACCCAGTACTTC. Translation: CASSSPLGGWVGETQYF.

This clonotype was counted many times. The V gene is TRBV2, the J gene TRBJ2-7, with 8 positions matching TRBD2. The CDR3 runs 14 residues. V lost 4 bases, J lost 3 bases, and 5 bases stayed unmatched. Germline V gene data show CDR1 as SNHLY and CDR2 as FYNNEI. CDR3 region: CASSGTSRGYEQYF. CDR3 nucleotides: TGTGCCAGCAGTGGGACTAGCAGGGGCTACGAGCAGTACTTC. The variable domain in full, completed from reference TRBV2 and TRBJ2-7, reads EPEVTQTPSHQVTQMGQEVILRCVPISNHLYFYWYRQILGQKVEFLVSFYNNEISEKSEIFDDQFSVERPDGSNFTLKIRSTKLEDSAMYFCASSGTSRGYEQYFGPGTRLTVT.

This clonotype was seen ten or more times. The chain uses TRBV6-5 and TRBJ2-7; D gene uncertain. The V gene lost 0 bases and the J gene lost 1 base, with 7 bases spanning the gap. Per the germline V gene, CDR1 is MNHEY and CDR2 is SVGAGI. The CDR3 has 14 amino acids. The CDR3 spells CASSYSTASYEQYF. In DNA form, the CDR3 reads TGTGCCAGCAGTTACTCGACCGCATCCTACGAGCAGTACTTC.

This chain's CDR3 is CASSPTLAGNTIYF. CDR3 coding DNA: TGTGCCAGCAGTCCGACCCTCGCGGGAAACACCATATATTTT. V gene TRBV6-1 combines with J gene TRBJ1-3; D remains unclear. The CDR3 runs to 14 residues. In germline, CDR1 is MNHNS, CDR2 SASEGT. Trimming removed 5 bases at V and 4 bases at J, with 12 bases between.

The chain recombines TRBV20-1 with TRBJ2-5, with D tentatively TRBD1 or TRBD2 (5 bases each). In germline, CDR1 is DFQATT, CDR2 SNEGSKA (reference sequence). CDR3 length: 14 amino acids. V shed 5 bases and J shed 4 bases, with 17 bases lying between them. The CDR3 loop is CSAALGTRGETQYF. As DNA, the CDR3 is TGCAGTGCTGCGCTCGGGACCCGGGGAGAGACCCAGTACTTC.

Of note for this clonotype: Being one base from a much bigger clone, this may be a read error. The missing conserved phenylalanine or tryptophan at the end of this CDR3 makes a read error likely. The chain employs TRBV6-2 or TRBV6-3 and TRBJ2-3; possible D gene TRBD1, 6 bases. CDR3 size: 16 residues. Trimming removed 6 bases at V and 1 base at J, with 17 bases between. Germline V gene lookup returns CDR1 MNHEY and CDR2 SVGEGT. As DNA, the CDR3 is TGTGCCAGCAGATCCAGGGCAGGGGTGGGCACAGATACGCAGTATCTT. Translation: CASRSRAGVGTDTQYL.

The J gene is TRBJ1-2, the V gene TRBV5-1; D gene uncertain. This CDR3 contains 16 residues. V lost 4 bases and J 4 bases, leaving 20 bases between the germline ends. Germline CDR1 reads SGHRS; CDR2 reads YFSETQ. CDR3 DNA sequence: TGCGCCAGCAGCCCCGGGCCGGAGCGCGGCGGCTATGGCTACACCTTC. Translated, it gives CASSPGPERGGYGYTF.

The chain is built from TRBV7-2 and TRBJ2-1; D is unresolved. This CDR3 comprises 11 residues. V was trimmed by 5 bases and J by 10 bases, leaving 9 bases between them. Germline assignment: CDR1 SGHTA and CDR2 FQGNSA. The CDR3 sequence is CASSRSGEQFF. The CDR3 DNA sequence: TGTGCCAGCAGCCGGTCTGGGGAGCAGTTCTTC.

The chain uses TRBV6-1 and TRBJ1-5; maybe TRBD1 (6 bases). The germline CDR1 and CDR2 sequences are MNHNS and SASEGT. V was clipped by 2 bases and J by 7 bases, with 12 bases between them. This CDR3 contains 14 residues. CDR3 DNA: TGTGCCAGCAGTGAACCACAGGGTTGGCAGCCCCAGCATTTT. Amino acids: CASSEPQGWQPQHF.

This clonotype was recorded many times. The CDR3 bases are TGTGCCAGCAGCCAGATTAGCGGGGGGACACAAGAGACCCAGTACTTC. It encodes CASSQISGGTQETQYF. The rearrangement joins TRBV6-1 to TRBJ2-5; 10 bases map to TRBD2. Germline V lookup: CDR1 MNHNS, CDR2 SASEGT. Trimming removed 6 bases from V and 2 bases from J; junction bases left unmatched: 9. The CDR3 totals 16 residues.

This clonotype has ten or more counts. V and J are TRBV30 and TRBJ2-7, with 8 bases matching TRBD1. This CDR3 is 12 amino acids long. CDR1 and CDR2 (germline): GTSNPN, SVGIG (reference sequence). V lost 4 bases, J lost 7 bases, and 6 bases stayed unmatched. Here the CDR3 DNA reads TGTGCCTGGAAGGCAGGGGGCGTTGAGCAGTACTTC. This encodes CAWKAGGVEQYF. Looking up the rest from reference TRBV30 and TRBJ2-7 gives the full variable domain: SQTIHQWPATLVQPVGSPLSLECTVEGTSNPNLYWYRQAAGRGLQLLFYSVGIGQISSEVPQNLSASRPQDRQFILSSKKLLLSDSGFYLCAWKAGGVEQYFGPGTRLTVT.